The rows below give T cell receptor beta chains drawn from one sample of a study of shared T cell receptors in the human thymus. Some clones are missing from TCRdb's copy, which holds only in-frame ones; the method was immunoSEQ multiplex PCR. This sample has hundreds of thousands of clones, with around 87% found just once. The same sample was also used in a study of human thymus T cells.

The sequenced sample consisted of thymocytes. Source of these receptors: a boy in the first two years of life with a congenital heart defect. CDR3s include the opening cysteine and the closing phenylalanine or tryptophan. The D gene is left open where the match is weak. Some rows have no size entry. The others give once, few or many, or a class for an expanded clone.

j_call | v_call | clone_size | d_call | cdr3_nt | cdr3_aa
TRBJ1-2 | TRBV27 | NA | NA | TGTGCCAGCGGCGCAGGCCACTATGGCTACACCTTC | CASGAGHYGYTF
TRBJ2-3 | TRBV5-6 | NA | NA | TGTGCCAGCAGCCCTGGTGTAGGGGGAACAGATACGCAGTATTTT | CASSPGVGGTDTQYF
TRBJ2-6 | TRBV10-2 | NA | TRBD1 | TGCGCCGTCAAGACAGGGAACTCTGGGGCCAACGTCCTGACTTTC | CAVKTGNSGANVLTF
TRBJ2-1 | TRBV2 | NA | TRBD2 | TGTGCCGGAACCTACGGATCGGGACTAGCGCCCTACAATGAGCAGTTCTTC | CAGTYGSGLAPYNEQFF
TRBJ1-1 | TRBV28 | few | TRBD1 | TGTGCCAGCAGACGACAGGGGGCAACTGAAGCTTTCTTT | CASRRQGATEAFF
TRBJ2-3 | TRBV19 | once | TRBD1 | TGTGCCAGTAGTATCTTTAGGGTGACAGGGAGCACAGATACGCAGTATTTT | CASSIFRVTGSTDTQYF
TRBJ1-2 | TRBV10-3 | NA | NA | TGTGCCATGGGTGGAGAGGAGTACTATGGCTACACCTTC | CAMGGEEYYGYTF
TRBJ1-2 | TRBV7-2 | NA | NA | TGTGCCAGCAGCCCCCCAGGGGATCGCTATGGCTACACCTTC | CASSPPGDRYGYTF
TRBJ1-1 | TRBV5-4 | few | NA | TGTGCCAGCAGCTTGGAGGCGGGGGAGAACACTGAAGCTTTCTTT | CASSLEAGENTEAFF
TRBJ1-6 | TRBV7-9 | NA | TRBD1 | TGTGCCAGCAGATCCCCTCTTTTGGGACAGGGTCATTCACCCCTCCACTTT | CASRSPLLGQGHSPLHF
TRBJ2-7 | TRBV28 | NA | NA | TGTGCCAGCACTCGAGGAGTCTCGGATTCCTACGAGCAGTACTTC | CASTRGVSDSYEQYF
TRBJ1-1 | TRBV6-5 | NA | NA | TGTGCCAGCAGTTACCCCGGAGCCTCCATGAACACTGAAGCTTTCTTT | CASSYPGASMNTEAFF
TRBJ2-1 | TRBV29-1 | NA | NA | TGCAGCGTTGAAGTGGGGCTAGCGTACTCCTACAATGAGCAGTTCTTC | CSVEVGLAYSYNEQFF
TRBJ2-2 | TRBV6-1 | few | TRBD1 | TGTGCCAGCAGAGACAGGGGAAACACCGGGGAGCTGTTTTTT | CASRDRGNTGELFF
TRBJ2-1 | TRBV5-6 | NA | TRBD1 | TGTGCCAGCAGCTTGGCCAAAGGACGGGACAGGGTAGGCAATGAGCAGTTCTTC | CASSLAKGRDRVGNEQFF
TRBJ1-1 | TRBV19 | few | TRBD1 | TGTGCCAGTAGAACAGGGGTACTTGAAGCTTTCTTT | CASRTGVLEAFF
TRBJ1-2 | TRBV5-6 | few | NA | TGTGCCAGCAGCTTGGCTACAGGGCTGCGTGGCTACACCTTC | CASSLATGLRGYTF
TRBJ2-3 | TRBV9 | NA | TRBD2 | TGTGCCAGCAGCGTAGAGGAGGGGACTAGCCACACAGATACGCAGTATTTT | CASSVEEGTSHTDTQYF
TRBJ1-3 | TRBV29-1 | NA | TRBD1 | TGCAGCGTCGAGAGAATCACAGGGGGCCCTGGAAACACCATATATTTT | CSVERITGGPGNTIYF
TRBJ2-7 | TRBV6-5 | NA | NA | TGTGCCAGCAGCAGGACTACCAGCTACGAGCAGTACTTC | CASSRTTSYEQYF
TRBJ1-4 | TRBV4-3 | NA | TRBD1 | TGCGCCAGCAGCCATGGCGGGTTGATCGGGACAGGGCGTGAAAAACTGTTTTTT | CASSHGGLIGTGREKLFF
TRBJ2-7 | TRBV28 | NA | TRBD1 | TGTGCCAGCAGAGGACAGGGTGACGAGCAGTACTTC | CASRGQGDEQYF
TRBJ1-1 | TRBV18 | NA | NA | TGTGCCAGCTCACGGTCAGGGCCTGGAAACACTGAAGCTTTCTTT | CASSRSGPGNTEAFF
TRBJ2-7 | TRBV5-1 | NA | TRBD1 | TGCGCCAGCAGCTTGGGGGACAGGGGAGGGTACGAGCAGTACTTC | CASSLGDRGGYEQYF
TRBJ1-1 | TRBV9 | NA | NA | TGTGCCAGCCGCCCCTCGGGACACCATACCGAAGCTTTCTTT | CASRPSGHHTEAFF
TRBJ1-5 | TRBV6-1 | few | NA | TGTGCCAGCAGTGGTGACAGCCCTCATCAGCCCCAGCATTTT | CASSGDSPHQPQHF
TRBJ2-3 | TRBV6-1 | once | NA | TGTGCCAGCAGAGAACTAGCTCAGACGCAGTATTTT | CASRELAQTQYF
TRBJ2-7 | TRBV12-2 | NA | NA | TGTGCAAATCGCTTAGAGGGACAGCTAAGCTCCTACGAGCAGTACTTC | CANRLEGQLSSYEQYF
TRBJ2-7 | TRBV4-3 | NA | NA | TGCGCCAGCAGCCAAGAGAGCCCGGGCTACGAGCAGTACTTC | CASSQESPGYEQYF
TRBJ1-4 | TRBV5-1 | once | NA | TGCGCCAGCAGCTTGGAGGCTGGAGGGCGAGCAACTAATGAAAAACTGTTTTTT | CASSLEAGGRATNEKLFF
TRBJ2-2 | TRBV7-2 | NA | NA | TGTGCCAGCAGCTTAGCGGGAGGACATTCCGGGGAGCTGTTTTTT | CASSLAGGHSGELFF
TRBJ2-5 | TRBV5-4 | NA | TRBD2 | TGTGCCAGCAGTCCTTCAACGGGGGGGCAGGAGACCCAGTACTTC | CASSPSTGGQETQYF
TRBJ1-5 | TRBV6-6 | NA | TRBD1 | TGTGCCAGCACCCCGACAGGGACTCAGCCCCAGCATTTT | CASTPTGTQPQHF
TRBJ1-1 | TRBV7-9 | NA | TRBD1 | TGTGCCAGCAGTTTCAAACCCGGGACAGGAATGAACACTGAAGCTTTCTTT | CASSFKPGTGMNTEAFF
TRBJ2-5 | TRBV5-1 | NA | NA | TGCGCCAGCAGCTTCCAGGGACAAGAGACCCAGTACTTC | CASSFQGQETQYF
TRBJ2-3 | TRBV4-3 | NA | NA | TGCGCCAGCAGCCAAGCCCCTGGGAGGACCACAGATACGCAGTATTTT | CASSQAPGRTTDTQYF
TRBJ1-2 | TRBV4-3 | NA | TRBD1 | TGCGCCAGCAGCCAAACCCCGGACAGGGCGAACTATGGCTACACCTTC | CASSQTPDRANYGYTF
TRBJ1-6 | TRBV28 | NA | TRBD1 | TGTGCCAGCAGGCGCATTTCGGGACAGGGGAAAAGCACCTATAATTCACCCCTCCACTTT | CASRRISGQGKSTYNSPLHF
TRBJ2-1 | TRBV28 | NA | NA | TGTGCCAGCAGTTTGGAGCAGGGCTACAATGAGCAGTTCTTC | CASSLEQGYNEQFF
TRBJ2-1 | TRBV9 | NA | TRBD2 | TGTGCCAGCAGCGTAGAAGCACTAGCGGGCCATTCCTACAATGAGCAGTTCTTC | CASSVEALAGHSYNEQFF
TRBJ2-2 | TRBV7-2 | NA | TRBD2 | TGTGCCAGCAGCCTGACTAGCGGGAGGGCCCGGACCGGGGAGCTGTTTTTT | CASSLTSGRARTGELFF
TRBJ2-5 | TRBV29-1 | once | NA | TGCAGCGTTCCCAGCGGGTATTATGTAGAGACCCAGTACTTC | CSVPSGYYVETQYF
TRBJ2-1 | TRBV27 | NA | TRBD1 | TGTGCCAGCAGTGCGGGACAGGGCAATGAGCAGTTCTTC | CASSAGQGNEQFF
TRBJ1-1 | TRBV15 | NA | TRBD1 | TGTGCCACCAGCACACGCTTAAGACAGGGGCAAAATGGGGCTGAAGCTTTCTTT | CATSTRLRQGQNGAEAFF